The 14 T cell receptor beta chains presented below share a single source sample, sequenced in a study of CD8 T cells in Susac syndrome. It was with random hexamers that 0.5 to 1 ug RNA was reverse transcribed. Each CDR3 protein is one row after TCRdb ran MiXCR on the immunoSEQ multiplex PCR reads. This table holds some 200,000 distinct CDR3 sequences, approximately 90% found once. The source material was CD8+ T cells from PBMCs. These receptors were collected from a human donor with multiple sclerosis.

CDR3 DNA sequence: TGCAGTGCTATGATAGGCATGACAGGGCCGGATGGCTACACCTTC. It translates to CSAMIGMTGPDGYTF. J is TRBJ1-2 and V is TRBV20-1, with 7 bases that match TRBD1. The germline gives CDR1 DFQATT, CDR2 SNEGSKA (reference sequence). The CDR3 runs 15 residues. J was trimmed by 6 bases and V by 4 bases; bases with no gene match: 14.

The chain's CDR3 is CASSSVGNTEAFF. The CDR3 nucleotides read TGTGCCAGCAGCTCCGTGGGGAACACTGAAGCTTTCTTT. The chain recombines TRBV7-9 with TRBJ1-1; D uncertain. Per germline, CDR1 SEHNR and CDR2 FQNEAQ (reference sequence). CDR3 length: 13 amino acids. V was trimmed by 4 bases and J by 1 base, leaving 7 bases between them.

The chain employs TRBV11-2 and TRBJ1-3; no reliable D call. V lost 7 bases, J lost 6 bases, and 10 bases lay in between. Germline-derived CDR1 and CDR2 are SGHAT and FQNNGV. CDR3 length equals 12 residues. The DNA of the CDR3 is TGTGCCAGCACCTCGGGCGAAAACACCATATATTTT. Translating it yields CASTSGENTIYF. Drawing the rest from reference TRBV11-2 and TRBJ1-3, the complete variable domain is EAGVAQSPRYKIIEKRQSVAFWCNPISGHATLYWYQQILGQGPKLLIQFQNNGVVDDSQLPKDRFSAERLKGVDSTLKIQPAKLEDSAVYLCASTSGENTIYFGEGSWLTVV.

The chain uses TRBV29-1 and TRBJ2-3, with D perhaps matching TRBD2 (7 bases). This CDR3 spans 17 amino acids. V gave up 0 bases and J gave up 4 bases, with 20 bases separating them. Per germline, CDR1 SQVTM and CDR2 ANQGSEA. The CDR3 DNA follows: TGCAGCGTTGAAGATCTGGGCGGGGGCGCAGAGGCAGATACGCAGTATTTT. This translates into CSVEDLGGGAEADTQYF.

Comment on this clonotype: At one end the junction does not follow the germline gene, possibly because of a read error. In DNA form, the CDR3 reads TGTGCCAGCAGCCTCGGGGACTACCTGATCTTC. It translates to CASSLGDYLIF. The chain carries TRBV7-9 and TRBJ2-1; TRBD2 matches at 7 bases. Germline assignment: CDR1 SEHNR and CDR2 FQNEAQ (reference sequence). The CDR3 contains 11 residues.

V gene TRBV6-5 combines with J gene TRBJ2-7, with TRBD1 matching 9 bases. This CDR3 region has 15 residues. The germline gives CDR1 MNHEY, CDR2 SVGAGI. V lost 5 bases, J lost 2 bases, and 7 bases stayed unmatched. The DNA of the CDR3 is TGTGCCAGCAGTCCTTCGTGGACAGGGGCCTACGAGCAGTACTTC. It codes for CASSPSWTGAYEQYF.

This clonotype was observed a handful of times. This sequence joins TRBV12-3 or TRBV12-4 and TRBJ2-3; no clear D. V lost 0 bases and J lost 6, with 4 bases in between. The CDR3 is made up of 12 amino acids. Here the CDR3 reads CASSLAGDTQYF. The CDR3 nucleotides read TGTGCCAGCAGTTTAGCGGGCGATACGCAGTATTTT.

This clonotype was counted a single time. J is TRBJ1-4 and V is TRBV7-8; no definite D call. The CDR3 runs to 14 residues. The germline gives CDR1 SGHVS, CDR2 FQNEAQ. V lost 2 bases and J lost 8, with 12 bases in between. CDR3 bases: TGTGCCAGCAGCTTATCTGCCCGAGGGGAAAAACTGTTTTTT. Translation: CASSLSARGEKLFF.

The J gene is TRBJ2-1, the V gene TRBV7-9; 8 bases agree with TRBD1. V was clipped by 5 bases and J by 9 bases; unmatched bases: 21. The germline gives CDR1 SEHNR, CDR2 FQNEAQ (reference sequence). The CDR3 has 18 amino acids. The CDR3 spells CASSPKVGRRGPLSEQFF. The CDR3 coding sequence is TGTGCCAGCAGCCCCAAGGTGGGGCGCAGGGGGCCCCTGTCTGAGCAGTTCTTC.

The rearrangement links TRBV9 to TRBJ1-4, with a tentative D call TRBD1 (6 bases). Trimming pared 3 bases from V and 0 bases from J, leaving 15 bases between. Per germline, CDR1 SGDLS and CDR2 YYNGEE. This CDR3 spans 17 amino acids. CDR3: CASSAFRDTTTNEKLFF. In nucleotides, the CDR3 is TGTGCCAGCAGCGCCTTCCGGGACACAACAACTAATGAAAAACTGTTTTTT.

The rearrangement links TRBV6-6 to TRBJ1-1; D gene ambiguous. Per germline, CDR1 MNHNY and CDR2 SVGAGI (reference sequence). Trimming stripped 2 bases from V and 11 bases from J, with 21 bases between. The CDR3 sequence is 15 residues long. CDR3 sequence: CASSYTDRPGQLAFF. The CDR3 nucleotides read TGTGCCAGCAGTTACACCGATCGCCCAGGCCAGTTGGCTTTCTTT.

This clonotype is a singleton in its sample. This chain connects TRBV21-1 to TRBJ2-5. TRBV21-1 is flagged as a pseudogene. The CDR3 extends over 15 amino acids. CDR3: CASTRNAWYQETQYF. DNA for the CDR3: TGTGCCAGCACCAGGAACGCTTGGTACCAAGAGACCCAGTACTTC.

The rearrangement uses TRBV13 and TRBJ2-1, with 11 bases fitting TRBD2. The germline gives CDR1 PRHDT, CDR2 FYEKMQ (reference sequence). V lost 6 bases to trimming and J lost 4 bases; unmatched junction nucleotides: 8. This CDR3 has 16 residues. The CDR3, as DNA: TGTGCCAGCAGTCCTAGAACTAGCGGGAGATACAATGAGCAGTTCTTC. The encoded protein is CASSPRTSGRYNEQFF. The complete variable domain, with remaining parts taken from reference TRBV13 and TRBJ2-1, reads AAGVIQSPRHLIKEKRETATLKCYPIPRHDTVYWYQQGPGQDPQFLISFYEKMQSDKGSIPDRFSAQQFSDYHSELNMSSLELGDSALYFCASSPRTSGRYNEQFFGPGTRLTVL.

This chain uses TRBV6-2 or TRBV6-3 with TRBJ2-7, with 7 bases fitting TRBD2. The CDR3 sequence is 13 residues long. Germline CDR1 is MNHEY and CDR2 is SVGEGT. The J segment lost 4 bases and the V segment lost 2 bases, leaving 2 bases of the junction unmatched. The CDR3 loop is CASSYEGGYEQYF. DNA for the CDR3: TGTGCCAGCAGTTACGAGGGAGGGTACGAGCAGTACTTC.